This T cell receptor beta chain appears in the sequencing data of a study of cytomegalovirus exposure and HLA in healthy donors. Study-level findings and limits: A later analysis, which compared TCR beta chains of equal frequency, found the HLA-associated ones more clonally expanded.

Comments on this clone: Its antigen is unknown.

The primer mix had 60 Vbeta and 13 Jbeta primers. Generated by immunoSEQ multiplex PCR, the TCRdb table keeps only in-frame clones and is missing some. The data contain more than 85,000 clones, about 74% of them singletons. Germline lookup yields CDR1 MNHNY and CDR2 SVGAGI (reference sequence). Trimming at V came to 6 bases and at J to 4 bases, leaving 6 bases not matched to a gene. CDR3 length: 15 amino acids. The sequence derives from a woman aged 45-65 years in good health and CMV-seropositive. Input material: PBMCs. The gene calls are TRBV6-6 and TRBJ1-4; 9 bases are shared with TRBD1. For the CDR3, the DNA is TGTGCCAGCAGCCCTAGACAGGGGGGTAATGAAAAACTGTTTTTT. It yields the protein CASSPRQGGNEKLFF.